These 23 T cell receptor beta chains share one sample of origin, sequenced in a study of T cell changes during pregnancy in multiple sclerosis. Data came from immunoSEQ multiplex PCR; TCRdb stores just in-frame clones and leaves some out. The table includes about 100,000 clones, 85% to 95% detected once. Sequenced material: peripheral blood, taken in the first trimester of pregnancy. These receptors came from a female donor with multiple sclerosis, enrolled in a pregnancy study.

The chain uses TRBV11-1 and TRBJ2-4, with 8 bases matching TRBD2. CDR1 SGHAT and CDR2 FQDESV come from the germline V gene (reference sequence). The CDR3 is made up of 17 amino acids. The trim removed 0 bases at V and 8 bases at J, leaving 12 bases unmatched. In DNA, the CDR3 is TGTGCCAGCAGCTTAGCGTTATCCTCGGGAGGGATCCACATTCAGTACTTC. Translating gives CASSLALSSGGIHIQYF.

The chain recombines TRBV29-1 with TRBJ2-5; 10 bases line up with TRBD2. V was clipped by 8 bases and J by 4 bases; unmatched bases: 7. The CDR3 length is 13 residues. Germline CDR1 reads SQVTM; CDR2 reads ANQGSEA. The CDR3 DNA sequence: TGCAGCTTCCTAAGCGGGAGGGCAGAGACCCAGTACTTC. Translated: CSFLSGRAETQYF.

V is TRBV9 and J is TRBJ2-7; D might be TRBD2 (6 bases). Per the germline V gene, CDR1 is SGDLS and CDR2 is YYNGEE. V lost 0 bases and J lost 2, with 21 bases in between. There are 18 residues in the CDR3. In nucleotides, the CDR3 is TGTGCCAGCAGCGTAGAATCTAAGCGGGCCTATTATCCCTACGAGCAGTACTTC. It specifies CASSVESKRAYYPYEQYF.

The rearrangement uses TRBV4-2 and TRBJ1-5, with 8 bases lining up with TRBD1. The junction had 11 bases not matched to a gene; V was cut back by 4 bases and J by 0 bases. The CDR3 length is 18 residues. Germline V gene sequence: CDR1 LGHNA, CDR2 YNFKEQ. The CDR3 DNA reads as TGTGCCAGCAGCCCCGGAACAGGGGGACTATATAGCAATCAGCCCCAGCATTTT. This sequence encodes CASSPGTGGLYSNQPQHF.

V is TRBV27 and J is TRBJ1-2; D not certain. Trimming took 3 bases from V and 0 from J, leaving 11 bases between them. The germline CDR1 and CDR2 sequences are MNHEY and SMNVEV (reference sequence). The CDR3 extends over 15 amino acids. The CDR3 sequence is CASSLGRSANYGYTF. For the CDR3, the DNA is TGTGCCAGCAGTTTGGGTAGGAGCGCTAACTATGGCTACACCTTC.

J is TRBJ1-1 and V is TRBV19; 8 bases line up with TRBD1. Germline trimming cut 4 bases from V and 6 bases from J; bases unmatched to any gene: 7. Germline CDR1 and CDR2: LNHDA and SQIVND (reference sequence). The CDR3 has 14 residues. The DNA of the CDR3 is TGTGCCAGTAGTAGTCGGACAGGGCTCGCTGAAGCTTTCTTT. The encoded protein is CASSSRTGLAEAFF.

V is TRBV6-6 and J is TRBJ1-2; D gene ambiguous. The CDR3 loop spans 12 amino acids. V was cut by 2 bases and J by 8 bases, with 9 bases left in between. Per germline, CDR1 MNHNY and CDR2 SVGAGI (reference sequence). The CDR3 sequence: CASSYPAEGYTF. For the CDR3, the DNA is TGTGCCAGCAGTTACCCCGCGGAGGGCTACACCTTC.

This chain links TRBV2 with TRBJ2-7; 8 bases are a match to TRBD2. Germline V lookup: CDR1 SNHLY, CDR2 FYNNEI. The J segment lost 2 bases and the V segment lost 4 bases, leaving 7 bases of the junction unmatched. The length of the CDR3 is 15 residues. Written as DNA, the CDR3 is TGTGCCAGCAGTGGTATCAGGCGGGAGGCCTACGAGCAGTACTTC. Amino acids: CASSGIRREAYEQYF.

The CDR3 DNA reads as TGTGCCAGCAGCACAGGGGCCAAGACCCAGTACTTC. This sequence encodes CASSTGAKTQYF. The chain couples TRBV7-9 to TRBJ2-5; 7 bases align to TRBD1. The CDR3 contains 12 residues. Germline lookup yields CDR1 SEHNR and CDR2 FQNEAQ (reference sequence). Trimming removed 5 bases from V and 6 bases from J; junction bases left unmatched: 3.

This clone was detected only once. The chain is built from TRBV4-2 and TRBJ2-1; weak D call: TRBD2 (6 bases). Germline V gene lookup returns CDR1 LGHNA and CDR2 YNFKEQ. This CDR3 is 12 amino acids long. V was pared by 4 bases and J by 7 bases, with 8 bases between. CDR3 sequence: CASSPEGNEQFF. The CDR3 nucleotides read TGTGCCAGCAGCCCGGAGGGGAATGAGCAGTTCTTC.

This clone appeared a single time. The genes are TRBV7-9 and TRBJ2-4; D ambiguous. This CDR3 is 13 amino acids long. In germline, CDR1 is SEHNR, CDR2 FQNEAQ (reference sequence). V lost 5 bases to trimming and J lost 2 bases, with 7 bases between them. CDR3 nucleotides: TGTGCCAGCAGCCATGTGTCCAAAAACATTCAGTACTTC. Its translation: CASSHVSKNIQYF.

This clone was seen just once. The J gene is TRBJ2-5, the V gene TRBV11-3, with TRBD2 matching over 12 bases. Germline CDR1 SGHNT, CDR2 YENEEA. CDR3 length: 15 residues. The trim removed 5 bases at V and 2 bases at J, leaving 3 bases unmatched. CDR3 amino acids: CASSPGTSGQETQYF. In nucleotides, the CDR3 is TGTGCCAGCAGCCCCGGGACTAGCGGGCAAGAGACCCAGTACTTC. Drawing the rest from reference TRBV11-3 and TRBJ2-5, the complete variable domain is EAGVVQSPRYKIIEKKQPVAFWCNPISGHNTLYWYLQNLGQGPELLIRYENEEAVDDSQLPKDRFSAERLKGVDSTLKIQPAELGDSAVYLCASSPGTSGQETQYFGPGTRLLVL.

The chain recombines TRBV30 with TRBJ1-5; D may be TRBD1 (5 bases). The CDR3 covers 16 residues. Per the germline V gene, CDR1 is GTSNPN and CDR2 is SVGIG (reference sequence). Trimming shortened V by 0 bases and J by 5 bases, and 17 bases separated the two germline ends. This CDR3 reads CAWSVRVGPGDQPQHF. The DNA of the CDR3 is TGTGCCTGGAGTGTACGCGTGGGGCCGGGGGATCAGCCCCAGCATTTT.

CDR3 nucleotides: TGTGCCAGCAGCCCGGGTCTCAATGAGCAGTTCTTC. This encodes CASSPGLNEQFF. The chain links TRBV7-9 to TRBJ2-1; no reliable D call. Germline loops: CDR1 SEHNR, CDR2 FQNEAQ (reference sequence). The CDR3 sequence is 12 residues long. The ends were cut back, 5 bases at V and 6 bases at J, with 8 bases in the middle.

The V gene is TRBV29-1, the J gene TRBJ1-2; no firm D call. The germline V gene has CDR1 SQVTM and CDR2 ANQGSEA. CDR3 length: 14 residues. V was shortened by 7 bases and J by 4 bases, with 19 bases between the two germline ends. DNA of the CDR3: TGCAGCGCCGGAACCACGACTGAACGCTATGGCTACACCTTC. The encoded protein is CSAGTTTERYGYTF.

J is TRBJ1-1 and V is TRBV5-8; 12 bases match TRBD1. The CDR3 extends over 14 amino acids. J gave up 8 bases and V 4 bases, and 6 bases lay outside the gene matches. Germline loops: CDR1 SGHTS, CDR2 YDEGEE. The DNA of the CDR3 is TGTGCCAGCAGCCGGGACAGGGGGCTCCCCGAAGCTTTCTTT. This translates into CASSRDRGLPEAFF. Together with reference TRBV5-8 and TRBJ1-1, the CDR3 gives the full variable domain: EAGVTQSPTHLIKTRGQQATLRCSPISGHTSVYWYQQALGLGLQFLLWYDEGEERNRGNFPPRFSGRQFPNYSSELNVNALELEDSALYLCASSRDRGLPEAFFGQGTRLTVV.

As to this clone: Other DNA sequences in this specimen translate into the identical CDR3. The chain combines TRBV5-1 with TRBJ2-3; a possible D gene is TRBD1 (6 bases). The CDR3 is 14 residues long. V lost 4 bases, J lost 3 bases, and 12 bases lay in between. The germline CDR1 and CDR2 sequences are SGHRS and YFSETQ. This CDR3 reads CASSLRQVTDTQYF. CDR3 DNA sequence: TGCGCCAGCAGCCTCCGACAGGTGACAGATACGCAGTATTTT.

The chain joins TRBV5-1 to TRBJ2-3, with 10 bases aligning to TRBD1. The germline V gene has CDR1 SGHRS and CDR2 YFSETQ. Losses at the gene ends were 4 bases for V and 0 bases for J; bases not matched to a gene: 11. The CDR3 is made up of 18 amino acids. The CDR3 spells CASSTGQGIAASTDTQYF. The CDR3 DNA follows: TGCGCCAGCAGCACGGGACAGGGGATAGCGGCTAGCACAGATACGCAGTATTTT.

The chain recombines TRBV29-1 with TRBJ2-7; 7 bases fit TRBD1. The CDR3 sequence is 12 residues long. V lost 7 bases and J lost 3; bases outside the gene matches: 6. Per the germline V gene, CDR1 is SQVTM and CDR2 is ANQGSEA. CDR3 sequence reads: CSANRDSYEQYF. Here the CDR3 DNA reads TGCAGCGCTAACCGGGACAGCTACGAGCAGTACTTC.

V usage is TRBV28 and J usage is TRBJ1-2; 8 bases align to TRBD1. The germline V gene encodes CDR1 MDHEN and CDR2 SYDVKM. CDR3 length equals 15 residues. J gave up 4 bases and V 6 bases, and 10 bases lay outside the gene matches. This CDR3 reads CASRYGTGNSYGYTF. The CDR3, as DNA: TGTGCCAGCAGGTATGGGACAGGAAATTCCTATGGCTACACCTTC.

V gene TRBV15 combines with J gene TRBJ2-5, with 7 bases matching TRBD2. The CDR3 is 15 amino acids. The germline V gene has CDR1 LNHNV and CDR2 YYDKDF (reference sequence). J lost 1 base, V lost 5 bases, and 7 bases had no gene match. This CDR3 is CATSGWGGLQETQYF. For the CDR3, the DNA is TGTGCCACCAGCGGATGGGGGGGACTCCAAGAGACCCAGTACTTC.

The rearrangement joins TRBV5-1 to TRBJ2-2; 14 nucleotides line up with TRBD2. The germline gives CDR1 SGHRS, CDR2 YFSETQ. This CDR3 comprises 18 residues. Germline trimming cut 1 base from V and 7 bases from J; bases unmatched to any gene: 9. The CDR3 region has the DNA TGCGCCAGCAGCTTGACCCCGGGACTAGCGGGAGCGATCGGGGAGCTGTTTTTT. Its protein is CASSLTPGLAGAIGELFF.

This chain links TRBV9 with TRBJ1-3; the D gene is possibly TRBD1 (5 bases). V lost 3 bases and J 4 bases, leaving 11 bases between the germline ends. The CDR3 spans 14 residues. Germline lookup yields CDR1 SGDLS and CDR2 YYNGEE. CDR3 region: CASSARVTGNTIYF. The DNA of the CDR3 is TGTGCCAGCAGCGCCAGGGTTACGGGAAACACCATATATTTT.